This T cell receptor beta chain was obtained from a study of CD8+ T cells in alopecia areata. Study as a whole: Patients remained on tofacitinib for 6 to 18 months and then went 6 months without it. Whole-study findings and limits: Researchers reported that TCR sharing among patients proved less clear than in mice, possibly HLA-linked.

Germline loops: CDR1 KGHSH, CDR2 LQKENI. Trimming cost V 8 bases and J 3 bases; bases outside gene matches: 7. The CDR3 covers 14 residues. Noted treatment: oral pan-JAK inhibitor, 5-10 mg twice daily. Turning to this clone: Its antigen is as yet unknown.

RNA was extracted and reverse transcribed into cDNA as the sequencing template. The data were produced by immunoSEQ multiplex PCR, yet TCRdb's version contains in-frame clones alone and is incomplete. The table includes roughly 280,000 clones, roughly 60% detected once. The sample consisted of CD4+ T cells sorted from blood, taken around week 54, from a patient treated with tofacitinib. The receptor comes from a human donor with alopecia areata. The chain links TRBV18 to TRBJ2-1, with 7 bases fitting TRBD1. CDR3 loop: CASHQTGNYNEQFF. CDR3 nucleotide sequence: TGTGCCAGCCACCAGACAGGGAACTACAATGAGCAGTTCTTC.